A single sample is the source of the 2 T cell receptor beta chains below, sequenced in a study of T cells in tuberculosis. This sample's time point: new active TB diagnosis, blood taken before or within 7 days of starting treatment. The table came from immunoSEQ multiplex PCR; TCRdb's copy has only in-frame clones and leaves some out. The table includes about 22,000 clones, approximately 85% detected once. Source: PBMCs, taken at tuberculosis diagnosis. These receptors all come from an adult with tuberculosis.

The gene calls are TRBV11-2 and TRBJ1-3; 11 bases line up with TRBD1. There are 17 residues in the CDR3. From germline, CDR1 is SGHAT and CDR2 FQNNGV. V shed 5 bases and J 0 bases; nucleotides not matched to a gene: 6. CDR3 amino acids: CASSAWTGGASGNTIYF. The CDR3 DNA sequence: TGTGCCAGCAGCGCATGGACAGGGGGCGCCTCTGGAAACACCATATATTTT. Using reference TRBV11-2 and TRBJ1-3 for the parts outside the CDR3, the full variable domain is EAGVAQSPRYKIIEKRQSVAFWCNPISGHATLYWYQQILGQGPKLLIQFQNNGVVDDSQLPKDRFSAERLKGVDSTLKIQPAKLEDSAVYLCASSAWTGGASGNTIYFGEGSWLTVV.

CDR3 sequence reads: CAIALNSPYNEQFF. As DNA, the CDR3 is TGTGCCATCGCGTTGAATTCCCCCTACAATGAGCAGTTCTTC. The gene calls are TRBV10-3 and TRBJ2-1; D gene ambiguous. V was clipped by 8 bases and J by 2 bases, with 13 bases between them. Per the germline V gene, CDR1 is ENHRY and CDR2 is SYGVKD. CDR3 size: 14 residues.